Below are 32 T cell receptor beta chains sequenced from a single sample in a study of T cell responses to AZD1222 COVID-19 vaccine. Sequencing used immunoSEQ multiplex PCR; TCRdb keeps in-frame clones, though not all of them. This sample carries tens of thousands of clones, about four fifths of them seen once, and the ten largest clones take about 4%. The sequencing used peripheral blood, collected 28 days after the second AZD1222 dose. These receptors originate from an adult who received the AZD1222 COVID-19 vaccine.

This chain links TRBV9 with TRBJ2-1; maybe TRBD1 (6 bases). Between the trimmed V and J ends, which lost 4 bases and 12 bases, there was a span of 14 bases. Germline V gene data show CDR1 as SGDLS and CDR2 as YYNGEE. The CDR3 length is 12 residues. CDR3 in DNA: TGTGCCAGCAGCTCAACAGGGCTGGGGCAGTTCTTC. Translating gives CASSSTGLGQFF.

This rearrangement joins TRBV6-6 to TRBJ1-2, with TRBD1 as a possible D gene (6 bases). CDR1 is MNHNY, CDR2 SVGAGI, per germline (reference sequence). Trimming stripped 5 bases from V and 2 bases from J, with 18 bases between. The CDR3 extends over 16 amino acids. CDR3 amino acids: CASSMSLRQANYGYTF. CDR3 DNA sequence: TGTGCCAGCAGTATGTCCTTGAGACAGGCGAACTATGGCTACACCTTC.

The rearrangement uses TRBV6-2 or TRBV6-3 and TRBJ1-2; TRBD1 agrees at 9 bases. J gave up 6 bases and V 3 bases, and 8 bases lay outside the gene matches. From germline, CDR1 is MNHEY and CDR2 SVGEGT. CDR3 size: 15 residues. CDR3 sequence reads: CASSYSPTGGDGYTF. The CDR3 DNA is TGTGCCAGCAGTTATAGCCCCACAGGGGGCGATGGCTACACCTTC.

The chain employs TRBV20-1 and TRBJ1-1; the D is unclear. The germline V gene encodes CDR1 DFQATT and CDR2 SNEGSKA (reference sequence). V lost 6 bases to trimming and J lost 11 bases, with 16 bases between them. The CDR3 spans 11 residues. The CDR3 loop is CSAAGPTLAFF. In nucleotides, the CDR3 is TGCAGTGCCGCGGGCCCAACCTTGGCTTTCTTT.

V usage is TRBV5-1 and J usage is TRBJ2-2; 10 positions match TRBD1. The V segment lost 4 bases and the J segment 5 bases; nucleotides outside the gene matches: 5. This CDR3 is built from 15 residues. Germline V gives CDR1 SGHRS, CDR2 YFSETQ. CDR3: CASSPGQGRTGELFF. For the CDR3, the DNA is TGCGCCAGCAGCCCGGGACAGGGGAGAACCGGGGAGCTGTTTTTT.

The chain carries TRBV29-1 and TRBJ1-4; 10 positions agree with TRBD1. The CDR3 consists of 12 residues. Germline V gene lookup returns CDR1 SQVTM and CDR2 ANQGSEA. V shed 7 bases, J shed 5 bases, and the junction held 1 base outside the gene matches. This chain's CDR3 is CSAGQGNEKLFF. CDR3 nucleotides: TGCAGCGCGGGACAGGGGAATGAAAAACTGTTTTTT.

The CDR3 sequence is CASSTGIPLTEAFF. CDR3 in DNA: TGCGCCAGCAGCACGGGGATTCCTCTCACTGAAGCTTTCTTT. The chain uses TRBV5-1 and TRBJ1-1; no firm D call. CDR3 length equals 14 residues. Germline CDR1 reads SGHRS; CDR2 reads YFSETQ. Trimming removed 4 bases from V and 4 bases from J, with 14 bases in between.

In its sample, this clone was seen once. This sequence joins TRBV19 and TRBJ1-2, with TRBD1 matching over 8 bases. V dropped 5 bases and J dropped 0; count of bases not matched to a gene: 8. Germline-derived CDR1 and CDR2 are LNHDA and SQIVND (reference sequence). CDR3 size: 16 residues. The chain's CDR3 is CASSLDRVLANYGYTF. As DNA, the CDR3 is TGTGCCAGTAGTCTGGACAGGGTTTTAGCTAACTATGGCTACACCTTC.

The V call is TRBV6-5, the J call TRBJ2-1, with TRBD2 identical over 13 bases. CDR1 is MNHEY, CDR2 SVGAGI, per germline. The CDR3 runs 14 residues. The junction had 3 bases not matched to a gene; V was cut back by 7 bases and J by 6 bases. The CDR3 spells CASKLAGGLNEQFF. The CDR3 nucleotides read TGTGCCAGCAAACTAGCGGGAGGGCTCAATGAGCAGTTCTTC.

The DNA for the CDR3 is TGTGCCAGCACCCGGACTAGCGGGAGGGGGGAGACCCAGTACTTC. The encoded protein is CASTRTSGRGETQYF. V and J are TRBV5-5 and TRBJ2-5; 15 bases fit TRBD2. The CDR3 is 15 amino acids. The junction had 5 bases not matched to a gene; V was cut back by 6 bases and J by 5 bases. Per germline, CDR1 SGHKS and CDR2 YYEKEE (reference sequence). The variable domain in full, completed from reference TRBV5-5 and TRBJ2-5, reads DAGVTQSPTHLIKTRGQQVTLRCSPISGHKSVSWYQQVLGQGPQFIFQYYEKEERGRGNFPDRFSARQFPNYSSELNVNALLLGDSALYLCASTRTSGRGETQYFGPGTRLLVL.

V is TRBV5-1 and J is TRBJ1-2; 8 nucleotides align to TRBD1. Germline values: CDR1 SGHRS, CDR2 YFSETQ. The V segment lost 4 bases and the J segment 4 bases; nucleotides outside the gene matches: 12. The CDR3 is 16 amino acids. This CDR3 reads CASSAQGGTGVYGYTF. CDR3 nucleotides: TGCGCCAGCAGCGCACAGGGGGGGACAGGAGTCTATGGCTACACCTTC.

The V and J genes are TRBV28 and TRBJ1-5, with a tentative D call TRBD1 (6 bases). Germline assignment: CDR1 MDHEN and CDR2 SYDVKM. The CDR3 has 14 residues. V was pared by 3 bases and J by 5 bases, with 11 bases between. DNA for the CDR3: TGTGCCAGCAGTTTCCCGAACAGGGATCAGCCCCAGCATTTT. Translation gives CASSFPNRDQPQHF.

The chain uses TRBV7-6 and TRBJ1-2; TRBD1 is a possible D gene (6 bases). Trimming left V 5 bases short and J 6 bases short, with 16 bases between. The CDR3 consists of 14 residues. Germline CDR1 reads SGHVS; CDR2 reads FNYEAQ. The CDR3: CASSLRGGPDGYTF. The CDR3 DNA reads TGTGCCAGCAGCCTCCGGGGGGGGCCGGATGGCTACACCTTC.

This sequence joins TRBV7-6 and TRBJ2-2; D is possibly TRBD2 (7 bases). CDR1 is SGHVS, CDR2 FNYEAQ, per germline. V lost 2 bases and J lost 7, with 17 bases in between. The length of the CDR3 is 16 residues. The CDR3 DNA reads TGTGCCAGCAGCTTATTGGCGGGGGCCCCTGGCGGGGAGCTGTTTTTT. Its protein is CASSLLAGAPGGELFF. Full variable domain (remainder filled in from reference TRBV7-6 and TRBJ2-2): GAGVSQSPRYKVTKRGQDVALRCDPISGHVSLYWYRQALGQGPEFLTYFNYEAQQDKSGLPNDRFSAERPEGSISTLTIQRTEQRDSAMYRCASSLLAGAPGGELFFGEGSRLTVL.

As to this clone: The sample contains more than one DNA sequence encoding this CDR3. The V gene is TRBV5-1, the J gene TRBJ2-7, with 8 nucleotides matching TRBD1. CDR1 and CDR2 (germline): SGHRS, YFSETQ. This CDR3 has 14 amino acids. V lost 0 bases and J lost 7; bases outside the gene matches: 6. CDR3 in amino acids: CASSLGQGAREQYF. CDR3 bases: TGCGCCAGCAGCTTGGGTCAGGGGGCGAGGGAGCAGTACTTC.

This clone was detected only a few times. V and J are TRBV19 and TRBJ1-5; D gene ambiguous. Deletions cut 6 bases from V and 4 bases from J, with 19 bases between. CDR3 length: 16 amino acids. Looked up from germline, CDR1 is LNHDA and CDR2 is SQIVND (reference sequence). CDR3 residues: CASRGVGLANNQPQHF. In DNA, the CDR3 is TGTGCCAGTAGGGGCGTAGGACTGGCTAATAATCAGCCCCAGCATTTT.

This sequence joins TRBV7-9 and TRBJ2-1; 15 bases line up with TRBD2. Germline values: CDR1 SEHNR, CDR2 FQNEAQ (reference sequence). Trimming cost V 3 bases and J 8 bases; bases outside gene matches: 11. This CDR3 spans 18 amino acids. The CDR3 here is CASSLSGLAGGRRDEQFF. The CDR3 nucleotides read TGTGCCAGCAGCTTGTCCGGACTAGCGGGGGGGCGGCGGGATGAGCAGTTCTTC.

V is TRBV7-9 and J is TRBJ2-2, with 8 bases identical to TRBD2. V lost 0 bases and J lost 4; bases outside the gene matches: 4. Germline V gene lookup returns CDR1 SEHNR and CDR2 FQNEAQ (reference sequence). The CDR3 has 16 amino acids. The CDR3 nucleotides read TGTGCCAGCAGCTTAGCGGGACTAGAAGGCACCGGGGAGCTGTTTTTT. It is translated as CASSLAGLEGTGELFF. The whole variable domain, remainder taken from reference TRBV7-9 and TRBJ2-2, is DTGVSQNPRHKITKRGQNVTFRCDPISEHNRLYWYRQTLGQGPEFLTYFQNEAQLEKSRLLSDRFSAERPKGSFSTLEIQRTEQGDSAMYLCASSLAGLEGTGELFFGEGSRLTVL.

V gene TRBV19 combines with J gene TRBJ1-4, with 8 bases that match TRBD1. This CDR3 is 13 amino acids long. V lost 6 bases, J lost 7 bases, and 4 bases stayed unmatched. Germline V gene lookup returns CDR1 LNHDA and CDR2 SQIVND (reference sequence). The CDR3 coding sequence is TGTGCCAGTAGGGACAGGGTAGGTGAAAAACTGTTTTTT. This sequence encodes CASRDRVGEKLFF.

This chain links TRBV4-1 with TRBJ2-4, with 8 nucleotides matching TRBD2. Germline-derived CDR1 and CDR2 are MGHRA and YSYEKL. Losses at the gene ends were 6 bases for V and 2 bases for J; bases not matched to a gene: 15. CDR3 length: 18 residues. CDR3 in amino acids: CASSTGGTDGFTKNIQYF. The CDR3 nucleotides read TGCGCCAGCAGTACGGGGGGGACGGATGGGTTCACCAAAAACATTCAGTACTTC.

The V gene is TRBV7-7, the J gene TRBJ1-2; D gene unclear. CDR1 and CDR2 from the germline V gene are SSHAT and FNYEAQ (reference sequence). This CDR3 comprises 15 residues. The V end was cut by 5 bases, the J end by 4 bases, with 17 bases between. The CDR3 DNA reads TGTGCCAGCAGCCGCGGGCCAGGAGTAACCTATGGCTACACCTTC. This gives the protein CASSRGPGVTYGYTF.

CDR3 bases: TGTGCCAGCAGCGTCCGGGCGACTAATGAAAAACTGTTTTTT. Protein sequence: CASSVRATNEKLFF. The chain recombines TRBV7-9 with TRBJ1-4; D uncertain. The V gene's germline CDR1 is SEHNR and CDR2 FQNEAQ (reference sequence). V gave up 5 bases and J gave up 2 bases, with 9 bases separating them. CDR3 length equals 14 residues.

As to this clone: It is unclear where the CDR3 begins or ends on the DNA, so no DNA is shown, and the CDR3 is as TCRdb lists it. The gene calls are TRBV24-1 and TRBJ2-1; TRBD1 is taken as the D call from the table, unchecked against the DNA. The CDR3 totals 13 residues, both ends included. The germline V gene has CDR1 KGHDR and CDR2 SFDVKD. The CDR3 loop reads CATSVPGYNEQFF.

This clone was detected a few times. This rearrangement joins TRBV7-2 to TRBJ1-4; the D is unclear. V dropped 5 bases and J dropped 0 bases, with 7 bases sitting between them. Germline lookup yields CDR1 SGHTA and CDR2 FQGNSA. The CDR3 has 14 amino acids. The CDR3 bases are TGTGCCAGCAGCCCTCACGCAACTAATGAAAAACTGTTTTTT. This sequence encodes CASSPHATNEKLFF.

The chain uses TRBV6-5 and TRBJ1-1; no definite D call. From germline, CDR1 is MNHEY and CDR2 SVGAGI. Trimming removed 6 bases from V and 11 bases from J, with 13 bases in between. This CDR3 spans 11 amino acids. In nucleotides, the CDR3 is TGTGCCAGCAGATCCCCACAGCGGGCTTTCTTT. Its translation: CASRSPQRAFF.

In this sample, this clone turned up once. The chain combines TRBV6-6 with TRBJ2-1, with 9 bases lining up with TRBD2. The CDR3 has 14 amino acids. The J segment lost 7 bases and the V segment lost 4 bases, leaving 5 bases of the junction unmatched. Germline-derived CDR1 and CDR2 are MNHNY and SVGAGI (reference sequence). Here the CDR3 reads CASSFSGGSNEQFF. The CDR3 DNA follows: TGTGCCAGCAGTTTTAGCGGGGGCTCGAATGAGCAGTTCTTC.

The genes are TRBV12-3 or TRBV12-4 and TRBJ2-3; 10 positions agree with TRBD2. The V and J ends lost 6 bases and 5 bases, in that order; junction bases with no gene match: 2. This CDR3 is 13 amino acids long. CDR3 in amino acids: CASSRLAGDTQYF. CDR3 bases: TGTGCCAGCAGCCGACTAGCGGGAGATACGCAGTATTTT.

The CDR3 region has the DNA TGTGCCAGCAGTTTGGCACCGGGGCGCGAGTACTTC. This encodes CASSLAPGREYF. The chain combines TRBV12-3 or TRBV12-4 with TRBJ2-4; D could derive from TRBD1 or TRBD2 (5 bases each). Trimming cost V 3 bases and J 14 bases, with 14 bases left between them. The CDR3 has 12 residues.

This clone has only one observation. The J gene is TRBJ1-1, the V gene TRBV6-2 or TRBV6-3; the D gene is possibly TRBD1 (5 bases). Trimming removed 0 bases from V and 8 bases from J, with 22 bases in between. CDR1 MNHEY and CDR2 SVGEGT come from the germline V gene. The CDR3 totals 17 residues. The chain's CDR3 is CASSYSSLQVRQGEAFF. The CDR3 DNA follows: TGTGCCAGCAGTTACTCGAGTTTGCAAGTTCGGCAGGGCGAAGCTTTCTTT.

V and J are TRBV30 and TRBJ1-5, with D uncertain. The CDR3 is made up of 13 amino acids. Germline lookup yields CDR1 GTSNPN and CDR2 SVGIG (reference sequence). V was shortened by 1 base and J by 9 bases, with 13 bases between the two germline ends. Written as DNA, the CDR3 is TGTGCCTGGAGTGCAGGTCCTGGGAGGCCCCAGCATTTT. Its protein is CAWSAGPGRPQHF.

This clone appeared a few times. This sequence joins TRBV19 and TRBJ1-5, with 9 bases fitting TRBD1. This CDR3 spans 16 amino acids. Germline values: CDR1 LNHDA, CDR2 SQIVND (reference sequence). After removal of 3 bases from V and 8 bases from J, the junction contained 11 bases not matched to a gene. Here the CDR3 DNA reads TGTGCCAGTAGTATCGGGACAGGGTTTGGTGGGGAGCCCCAGCATTTT. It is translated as CASSIGTGFGGEPQHF.

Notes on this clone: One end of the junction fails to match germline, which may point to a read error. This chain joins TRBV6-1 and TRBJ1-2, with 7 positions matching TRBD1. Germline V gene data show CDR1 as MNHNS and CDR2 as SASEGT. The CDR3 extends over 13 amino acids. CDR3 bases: TGTGCCAGCAGGGAAGCGGGACAGTATGGCTACACCTTC. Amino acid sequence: CASREAGQYGYTF.